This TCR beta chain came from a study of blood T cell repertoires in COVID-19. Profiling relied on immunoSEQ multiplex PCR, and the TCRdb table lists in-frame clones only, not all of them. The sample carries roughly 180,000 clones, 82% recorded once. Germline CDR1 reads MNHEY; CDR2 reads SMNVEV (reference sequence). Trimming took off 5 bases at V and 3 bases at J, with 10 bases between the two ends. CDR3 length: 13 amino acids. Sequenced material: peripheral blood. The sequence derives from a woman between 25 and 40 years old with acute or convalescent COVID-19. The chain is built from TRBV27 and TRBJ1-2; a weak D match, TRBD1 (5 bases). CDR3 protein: CASSPRGYYGYTF. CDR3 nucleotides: TGTGCCAGCAGTCCAAGGGGCTACTATGGCTACACCTTC.